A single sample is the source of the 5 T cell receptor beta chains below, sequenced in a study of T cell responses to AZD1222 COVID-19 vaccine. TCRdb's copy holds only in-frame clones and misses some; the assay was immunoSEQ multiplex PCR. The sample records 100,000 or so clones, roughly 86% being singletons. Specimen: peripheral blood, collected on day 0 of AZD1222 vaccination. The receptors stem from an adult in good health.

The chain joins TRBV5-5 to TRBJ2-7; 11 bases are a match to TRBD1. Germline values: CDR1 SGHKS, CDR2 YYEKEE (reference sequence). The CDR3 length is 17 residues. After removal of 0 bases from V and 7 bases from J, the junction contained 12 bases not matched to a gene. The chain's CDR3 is CASSLVLGGTGGYEQYF. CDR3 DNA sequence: TGTGCCAGCAGCTTGGTTTTGGGTGGGACAGGGGGGTATGAGCAGTACTTC.

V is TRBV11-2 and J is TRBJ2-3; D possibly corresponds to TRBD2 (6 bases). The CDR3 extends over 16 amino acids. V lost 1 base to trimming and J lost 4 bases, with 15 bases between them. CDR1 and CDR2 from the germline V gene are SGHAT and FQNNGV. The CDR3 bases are TGTGCCAGCAGCTTAGTTTTTTCGGGAGTGCCAGATACGCAGTATTTT. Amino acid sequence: CASSLVFSGVPDTQYF.

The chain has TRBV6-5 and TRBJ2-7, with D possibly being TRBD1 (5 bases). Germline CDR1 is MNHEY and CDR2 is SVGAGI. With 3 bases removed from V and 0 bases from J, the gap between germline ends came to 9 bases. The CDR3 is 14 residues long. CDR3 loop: CASSYSGNSYEQYF. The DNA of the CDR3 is TGTGCCAGCAGTTATTCAGGGAACTCCTACGAGCAGTACTTC.

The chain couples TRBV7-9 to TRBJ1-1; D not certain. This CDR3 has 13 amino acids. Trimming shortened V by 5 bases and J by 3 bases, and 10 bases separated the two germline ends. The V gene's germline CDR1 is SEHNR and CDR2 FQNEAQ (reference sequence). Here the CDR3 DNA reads TGTGCCAGCAGCGCCCCCTGGGACACTGAAGCTTTCTTT. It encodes CASSAPWDTEAFF.

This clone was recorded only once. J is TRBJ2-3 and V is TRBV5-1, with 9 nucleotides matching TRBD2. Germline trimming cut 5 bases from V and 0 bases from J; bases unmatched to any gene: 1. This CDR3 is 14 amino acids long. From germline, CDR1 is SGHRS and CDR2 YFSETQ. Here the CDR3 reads CASSLAGSTDTQYF. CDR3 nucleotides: TGCGCCAGCAGTCTAGCGGGAAGCACAGATACGCAGTATTTT.